This TCR beta chain was profiled in a study of tumor and adjacent non-tumor tissue in lung cancer. Study-wide points: Higher tumor TCR diversity was associated with shorter survival. In normal lung, the top 100 clones were significantly more dominant than in tumor. Compared with tumor, normal lung showed significantly lower TCR diversity.

Notes on this clonotype: Its target is unknown. The junction and the germline gene differ at one end; a read error may be behind it.

This sample's RNA came from whole unsorted tissue. The CDR3 spans 14 residues. The library came from three nested PCR rounds adapted from ARM-PCR protocols. TCRdb ran MiXCR on the multiplex PCR reads and lists one entry per CDR3 protein. The sample lists about 110,000 distinct CDR3 sequences; under 90% were seen once. The sample was lung tumor tissue. This TCR was recovered from a man between 65 and 85 years old with non-small cell lung cancer. J is TRBJ1-1 and V is TRBV12-3 or TRBV12-4, with D perhaps matching TRBD1 (5 bases). This chain's CDR3 is CGSSPGILNTEDFF. In DNA, the CDR3 is TGTGGCAGCAGCCCAGGGATATTGAACACTGAAGATTTCTTT.